This TCR beta chain was found in a study of blood T cell repertoires in COVID-19. In the study overall: COVID-19 samples, acute and convalescent, were from the United States, Italy and Spain. Sources were T cells, B-cell-depleted T cells, or PBMCs; the material itself was cDNA or gDNA.

Germline loops: CDR1 SNHLY, CDR2 FYNNEI. Trimming shortened V by 5 bases and J by 7 bases, and 6 bases separated the two germline ends. The CDR3 sequence is 11 residues long. The data were produced by immunoSEQ multiplex PCR, yet TCRdb's version contains in-frame clones alone and is incomplete. This table has about 66,000 clones, approximately 91% appearing once. The chain has TRBV2 and TRBJ2-1; no reliable D call. This TCR was sampled from a man in his 70s with acute or convalescent COVID-19. The sequenced material came from peripheral blood. The CDR3 DNA reads TGTGCCAGCAGTCCACTAAATGAGCAGTTCTTC. Translating gives CASSPLNEQFF.